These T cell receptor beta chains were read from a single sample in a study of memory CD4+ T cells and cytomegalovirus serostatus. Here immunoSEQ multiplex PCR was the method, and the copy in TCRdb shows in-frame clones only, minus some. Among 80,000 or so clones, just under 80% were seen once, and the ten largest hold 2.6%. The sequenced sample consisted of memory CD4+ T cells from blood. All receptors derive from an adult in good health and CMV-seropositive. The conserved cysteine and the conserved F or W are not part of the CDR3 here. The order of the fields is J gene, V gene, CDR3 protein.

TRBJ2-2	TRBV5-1	ASSRISRLEGTGELF
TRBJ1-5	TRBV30	AWSVGGNQPQH
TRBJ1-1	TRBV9	ASSVEPQNTEAF
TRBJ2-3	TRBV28	ASSWGADTQY
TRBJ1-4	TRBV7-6	ASSLGPDEKLF
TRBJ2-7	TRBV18	ASSPRGQNYEQY
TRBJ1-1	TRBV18	ASSPVGGDFNTEAF
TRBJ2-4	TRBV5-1	ASSPMTAWDKNIQY
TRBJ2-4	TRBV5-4	ASSLSGIVDIQY
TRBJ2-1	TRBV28	ASSSGQRNEQF
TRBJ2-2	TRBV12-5	ASAWAAGGIDTGELF
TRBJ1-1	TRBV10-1	ASSEAGPATEAF
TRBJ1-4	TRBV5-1	ASSLAPDRGGEKLF
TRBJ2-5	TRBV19	ASSPTVRETQY
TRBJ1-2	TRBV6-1	ASSGYGYGYT
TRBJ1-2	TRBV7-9	ASSFTGGQGYT
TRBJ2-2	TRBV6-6	ASSSQGANTGELF
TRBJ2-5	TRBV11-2	ASSYSVGVQETQY
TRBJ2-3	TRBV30	AWSRGVFTDTQY
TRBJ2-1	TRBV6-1	ASSAPSALDSQF
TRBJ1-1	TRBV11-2	ASSLPGRAF
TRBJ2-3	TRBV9	ASSDRLVGTDTQY
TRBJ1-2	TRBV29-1	SVSDQVYGYT
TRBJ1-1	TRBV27	ASSLSLTGKVEAF
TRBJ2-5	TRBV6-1	ASSQGQQETQY
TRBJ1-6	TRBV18	ASSPTGTGGNYLH
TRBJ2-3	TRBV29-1	SGASGGFKDTQY
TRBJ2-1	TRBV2	ASSGGLGNEQF
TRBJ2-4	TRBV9	ASSAREAKNIQY
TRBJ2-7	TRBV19	ASSIGTSPYEQY
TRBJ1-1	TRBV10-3	ATTGGRTEAF
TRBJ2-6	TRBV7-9	ASSLGHSGANVLT
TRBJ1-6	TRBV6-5	ASRKGRGIGSPLH
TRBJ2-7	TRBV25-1	ASSRGDRTYEQY
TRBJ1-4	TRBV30	AWSRFRGEKLF
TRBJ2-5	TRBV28	ASSSLAGGRFRETQY
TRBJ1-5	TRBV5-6	ASSLGGLRNQPQH
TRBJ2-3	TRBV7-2	ASSLVRGGTDTQY
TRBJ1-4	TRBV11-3	ASSLQRPGSANEKLF
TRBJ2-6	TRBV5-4	ASSPWGHLWANVLT
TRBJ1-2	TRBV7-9	ASSLDGLRGGYT
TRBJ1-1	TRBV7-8	ASTSAGLYTEAF